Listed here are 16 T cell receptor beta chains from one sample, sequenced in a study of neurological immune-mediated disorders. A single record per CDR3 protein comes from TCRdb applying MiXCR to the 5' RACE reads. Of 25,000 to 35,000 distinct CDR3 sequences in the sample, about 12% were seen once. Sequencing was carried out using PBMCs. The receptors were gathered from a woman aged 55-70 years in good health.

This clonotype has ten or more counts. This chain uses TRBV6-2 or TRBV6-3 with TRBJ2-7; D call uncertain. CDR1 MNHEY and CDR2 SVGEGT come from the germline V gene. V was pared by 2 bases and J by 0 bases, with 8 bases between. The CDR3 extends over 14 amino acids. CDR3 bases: TGTGCCAGCAGTTACCAGGCTAGCTCCTACGAGCAGTACTTC. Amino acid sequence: CASSYQASSYEQYF.

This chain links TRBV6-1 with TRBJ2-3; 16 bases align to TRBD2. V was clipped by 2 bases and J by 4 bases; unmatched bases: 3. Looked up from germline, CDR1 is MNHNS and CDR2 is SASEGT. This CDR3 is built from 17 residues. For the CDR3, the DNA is TGTGCCAGCAGTGAAACGGGACTAGCGGGGGGGGCAGATACGCAGTATTTT. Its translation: CASSETGLAGGADTQYF.

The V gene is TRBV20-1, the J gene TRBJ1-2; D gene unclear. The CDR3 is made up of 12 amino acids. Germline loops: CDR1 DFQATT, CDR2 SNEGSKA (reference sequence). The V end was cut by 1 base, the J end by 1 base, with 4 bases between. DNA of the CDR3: TGCAGTGCTAGAGCGAGTAACTATGGCTACACCTTC. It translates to CSARASNYGYTF.

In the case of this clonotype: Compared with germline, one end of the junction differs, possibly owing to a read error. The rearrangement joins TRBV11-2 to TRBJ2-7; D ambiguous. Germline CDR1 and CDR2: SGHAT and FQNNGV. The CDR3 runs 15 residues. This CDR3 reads CASSLSDTSSYELYF. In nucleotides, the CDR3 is TGTGCCAGCAGCTTAAGTGACACCAGCTCCTACGAGCTGTACTTC.

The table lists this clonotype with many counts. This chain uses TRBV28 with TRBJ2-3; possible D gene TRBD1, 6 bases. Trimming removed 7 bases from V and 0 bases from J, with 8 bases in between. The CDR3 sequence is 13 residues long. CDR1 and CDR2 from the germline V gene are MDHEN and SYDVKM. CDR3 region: CASTGASTDTQYF. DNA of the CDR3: TGTGCCAGCACAGGGGCCAGCACAGATACGCAGTATTTT.

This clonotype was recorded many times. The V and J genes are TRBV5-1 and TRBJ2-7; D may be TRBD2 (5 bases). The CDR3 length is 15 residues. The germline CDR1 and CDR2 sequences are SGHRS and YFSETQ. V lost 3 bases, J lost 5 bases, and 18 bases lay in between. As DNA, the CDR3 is TGCGCCAGCAGCTCGCCCGGGATCTTATATCACGAGCAGTACTTC. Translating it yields CASSSPGILYHEQYF.

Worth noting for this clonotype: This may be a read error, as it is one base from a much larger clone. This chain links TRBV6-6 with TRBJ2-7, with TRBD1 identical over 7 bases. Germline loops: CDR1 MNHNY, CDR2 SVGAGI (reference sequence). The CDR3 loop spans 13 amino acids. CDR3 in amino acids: CSSALTGLGEQYF. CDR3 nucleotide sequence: TGTTCCAGCGCCCTGACAGGGCTCGGGGAGCAGTACTTC.

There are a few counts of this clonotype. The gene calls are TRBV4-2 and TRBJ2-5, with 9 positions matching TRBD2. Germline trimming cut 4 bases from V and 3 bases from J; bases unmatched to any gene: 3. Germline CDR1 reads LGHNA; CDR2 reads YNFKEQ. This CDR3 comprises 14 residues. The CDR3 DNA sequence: TGTGCCAGCAGCCGCGGGGGGGCCGAAGAGACCCAGTACTTC. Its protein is CASSRGGAEETQYF.

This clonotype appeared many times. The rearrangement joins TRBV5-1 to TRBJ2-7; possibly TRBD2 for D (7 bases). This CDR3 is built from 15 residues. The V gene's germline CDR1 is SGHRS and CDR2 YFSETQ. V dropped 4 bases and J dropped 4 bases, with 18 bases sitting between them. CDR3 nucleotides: TGCGCCAGCAGCCTACAAGGGGGGGGGCGGTACGAGCAGTACTTC. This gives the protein CASSLQGGGRYEQYF.

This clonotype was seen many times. The CDR3 DNA follows: TGCGCCAGCAGCTTGGCCTTCAGCCGGGGCCAAGAGACCCAGTACTTC. Its translation is CASSLAFSRGQETQYF. The rearrangement joins TRBV5-1 to TRBJ2-5; D perhaps matches TRBD2 (5 bases). The CDR3 is 16 amino acids. The V and J ends lost 0 bases and 1 base respectively, with 13 bases between them. Per the germline V gene, CDR1 is SGHRS and CDR2 is YFSETQ.

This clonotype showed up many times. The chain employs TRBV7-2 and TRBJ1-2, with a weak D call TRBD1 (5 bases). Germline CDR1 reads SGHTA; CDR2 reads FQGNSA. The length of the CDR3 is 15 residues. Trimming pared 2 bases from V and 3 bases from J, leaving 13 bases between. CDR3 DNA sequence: TGTGCCAGCAGCTTAACGGGGACCGGCTACTATGGCTACACCTTC. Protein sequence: CASSLTGTGYYGYTF.

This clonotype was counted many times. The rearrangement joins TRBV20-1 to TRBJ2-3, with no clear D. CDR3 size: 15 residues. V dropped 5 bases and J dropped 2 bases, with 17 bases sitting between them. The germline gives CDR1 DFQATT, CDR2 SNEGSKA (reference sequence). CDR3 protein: CSASGPTTTTDTQYF. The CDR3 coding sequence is TGCAGTGCTTCCGGACCAACCACCACCACAGATACGCAGTATTTT.

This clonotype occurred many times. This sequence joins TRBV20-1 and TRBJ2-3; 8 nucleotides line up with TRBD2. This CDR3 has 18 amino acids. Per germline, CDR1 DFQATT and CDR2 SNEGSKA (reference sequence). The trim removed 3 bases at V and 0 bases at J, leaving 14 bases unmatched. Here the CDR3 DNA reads TGCAGTGCTAGGCCAGGGGCCACTAGCGGCACTAGCACAGATACGCAGTATTTT. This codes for CSARPGATSGTSTDTQYF.

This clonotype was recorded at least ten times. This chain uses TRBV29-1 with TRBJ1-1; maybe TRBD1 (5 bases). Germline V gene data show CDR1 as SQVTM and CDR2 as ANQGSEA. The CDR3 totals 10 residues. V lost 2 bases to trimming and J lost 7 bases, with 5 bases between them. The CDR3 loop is CSVERGEAFF. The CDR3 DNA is TGCAGCGTTGAAAGGGGTGAAGCTTTCTTT.

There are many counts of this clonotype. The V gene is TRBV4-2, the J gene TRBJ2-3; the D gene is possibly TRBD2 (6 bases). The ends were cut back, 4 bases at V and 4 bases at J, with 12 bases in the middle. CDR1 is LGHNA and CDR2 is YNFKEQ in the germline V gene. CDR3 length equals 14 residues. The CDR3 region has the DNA TGTGCCAGCAGCCTAGCGGTGGGCGCAGATACGCAGTATTTT. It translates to CASSLAVGADTQYF.

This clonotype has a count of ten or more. The CDR3: CASSLLLQGYGYTF. The CDR3 nucleotides read TGTGCCAGCAGTTTATTGCTTCAGGGATATGGCTACACCTTC. The rearrangement links TRBV28 to TRBJ1-2, with a tentative D call TRBD1 (5 bases). Trimming cost V 1 base and J 5 bases, with 11 bases left between them. CDR3 length: 14 residues. Looked up from germline, CDR1 is MDHEN and CDR2 is SYDVKM.